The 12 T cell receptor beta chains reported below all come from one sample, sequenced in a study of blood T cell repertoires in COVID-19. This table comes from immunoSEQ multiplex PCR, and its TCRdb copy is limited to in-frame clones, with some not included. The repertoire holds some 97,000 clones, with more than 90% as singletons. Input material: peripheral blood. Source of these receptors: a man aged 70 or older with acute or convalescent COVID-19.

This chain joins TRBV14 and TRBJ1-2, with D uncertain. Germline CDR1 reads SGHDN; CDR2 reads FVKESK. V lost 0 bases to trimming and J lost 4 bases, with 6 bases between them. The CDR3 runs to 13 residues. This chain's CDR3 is CASSQDTAYGYTF. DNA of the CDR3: TGTGCCAGCAGCCAAGATACAGCCTATGGCTACACCTTC.

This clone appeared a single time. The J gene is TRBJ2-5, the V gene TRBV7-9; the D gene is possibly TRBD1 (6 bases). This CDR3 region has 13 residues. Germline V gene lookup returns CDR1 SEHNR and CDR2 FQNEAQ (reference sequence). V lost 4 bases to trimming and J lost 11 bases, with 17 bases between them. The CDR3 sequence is CASSSPTRDTQYF. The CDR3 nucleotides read TGTGCCAGCAGCTCCCCCACCCGGGACACACAGTACTTC. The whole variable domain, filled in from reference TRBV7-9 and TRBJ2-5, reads DTGVSQNPRHKITKRGQNVTFRCDPISEHNRLYWYRQTLGQGPEFLTYFQNEAQLEKSRLLSDRFSAERPKGSFSTLEIQRTEQGDSAMYLCASSSPTRDTQYFGPGTRLLVL.

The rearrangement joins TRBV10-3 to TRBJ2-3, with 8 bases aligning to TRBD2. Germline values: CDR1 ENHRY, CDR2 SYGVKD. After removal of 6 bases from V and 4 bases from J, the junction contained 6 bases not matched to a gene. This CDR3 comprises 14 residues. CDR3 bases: TGTGCCATCAGCGAAGCGGGAGTTTCAGATACGCAGTATTTT. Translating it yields CAISEAGVSDTQYF.

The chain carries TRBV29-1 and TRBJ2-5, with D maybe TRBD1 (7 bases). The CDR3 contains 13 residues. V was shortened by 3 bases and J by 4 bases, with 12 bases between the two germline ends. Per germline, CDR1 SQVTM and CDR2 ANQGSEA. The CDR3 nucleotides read TGCAGCGTTGAGGAGGGGGCTGGAGAGACCCAGTACTTC. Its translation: CSVEEGAGETQYF.

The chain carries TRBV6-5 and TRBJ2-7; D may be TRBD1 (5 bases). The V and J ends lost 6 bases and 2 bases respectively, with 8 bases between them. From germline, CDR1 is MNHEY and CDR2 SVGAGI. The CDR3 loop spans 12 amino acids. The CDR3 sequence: CASRDTTYEQYF. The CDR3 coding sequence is TGTGCCAGCAGGGACACAACCTACGAGCAGTACTTC.

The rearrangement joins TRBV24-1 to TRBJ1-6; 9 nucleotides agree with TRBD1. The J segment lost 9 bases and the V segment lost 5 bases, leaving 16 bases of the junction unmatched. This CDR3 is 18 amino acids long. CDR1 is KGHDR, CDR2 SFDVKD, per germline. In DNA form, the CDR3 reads TGTGCCACCAGTGGGAGGGACAGGGACACATTAATGGGTTCACCCCTCCACTTT. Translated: CATSGRDRDTLMGSPLHF.

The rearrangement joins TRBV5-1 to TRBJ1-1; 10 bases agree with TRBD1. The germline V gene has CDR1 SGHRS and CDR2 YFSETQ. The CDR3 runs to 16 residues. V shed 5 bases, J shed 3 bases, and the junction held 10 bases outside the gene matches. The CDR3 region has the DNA TGCGCCAGCAGGCCCGACAGGGGGCGGTTAGACACTGAAGCTTTCTTT. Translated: CASRPDRGRLDTEAFF.

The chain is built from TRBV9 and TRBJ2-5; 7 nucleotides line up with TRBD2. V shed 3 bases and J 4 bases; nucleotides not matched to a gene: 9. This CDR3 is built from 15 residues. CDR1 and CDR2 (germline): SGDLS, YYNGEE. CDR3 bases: TGTGCCAGCAGCGCCCTGACTAGCCTCCGAGAGACCCAGTACTTC. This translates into CASSALTSLRETQYF.

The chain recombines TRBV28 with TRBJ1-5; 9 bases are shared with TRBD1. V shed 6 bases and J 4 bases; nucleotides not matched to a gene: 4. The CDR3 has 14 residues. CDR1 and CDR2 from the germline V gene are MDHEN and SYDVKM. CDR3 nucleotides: TGTGCCAGCAGCCGGGACAGGGCTAATCAGCCCCAGCATTTT. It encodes CASSRDRANQPQHF.

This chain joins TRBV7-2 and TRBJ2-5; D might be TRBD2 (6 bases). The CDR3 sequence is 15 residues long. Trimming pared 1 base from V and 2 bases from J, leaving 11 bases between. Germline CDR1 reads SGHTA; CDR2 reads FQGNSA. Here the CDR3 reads CASSLVVRDQETQYF. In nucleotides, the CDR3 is TGTGCCAGCAGCTTAGTTGTGCGGGATCAAGAGACCCAGTACTTC.

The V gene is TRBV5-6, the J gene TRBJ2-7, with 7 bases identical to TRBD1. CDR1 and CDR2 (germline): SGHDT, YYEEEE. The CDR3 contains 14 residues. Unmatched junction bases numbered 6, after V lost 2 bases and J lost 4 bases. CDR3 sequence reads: CASSLGDSHYEQYF. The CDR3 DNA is TGTGCCAGCAGCTTAGGGGACAGCCATTACGAGCAGTACTTC.

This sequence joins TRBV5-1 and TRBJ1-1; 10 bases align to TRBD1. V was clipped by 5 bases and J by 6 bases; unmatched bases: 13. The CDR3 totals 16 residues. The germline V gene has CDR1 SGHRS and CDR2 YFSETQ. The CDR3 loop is CASSKDRGRIQAEAFF. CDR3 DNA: TGCGCCAGCAGTAAAGACAGGGGGCGAATACAGGCTGAAGCTTTCTTT.